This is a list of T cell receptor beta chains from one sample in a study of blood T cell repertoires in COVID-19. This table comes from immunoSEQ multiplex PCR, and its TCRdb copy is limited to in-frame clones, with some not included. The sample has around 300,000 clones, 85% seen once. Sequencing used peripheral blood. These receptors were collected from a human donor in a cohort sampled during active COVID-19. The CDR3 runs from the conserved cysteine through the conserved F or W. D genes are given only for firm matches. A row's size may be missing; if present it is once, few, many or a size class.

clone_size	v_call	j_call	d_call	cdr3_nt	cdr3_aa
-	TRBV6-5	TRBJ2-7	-	TGTGCCAGCAGTTACTCGGAGGGAGTCTACGAGCAGTACTTC	CASSYSEGVYEQYF
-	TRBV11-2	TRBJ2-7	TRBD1	TGTGCCAGCAGCCAGGGACAGGGATCCTACGAGCAGTACTTC	CASSQGQGSYEQYF
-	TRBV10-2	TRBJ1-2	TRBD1	TGCGCCAGCGCGACAGGGGGCTATGGCTACACCTTC	CASATGGYGYTF
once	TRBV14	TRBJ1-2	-	TGTGCCAGCAGCCAAGAATGGCTAGGAGGCTACACCTTC	CASSQEWLGGYTF
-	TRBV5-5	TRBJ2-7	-	TGTGCCAGCAGCTACAGTCACTCCTACGAGCAGTACTTC	CASSYSHSYEQYF
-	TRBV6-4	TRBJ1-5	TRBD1	TGTGCCAGCAGTCCAACAGGGGATTCCCAGCCCCAGCATTTT	CASSPTGDSQPQHF
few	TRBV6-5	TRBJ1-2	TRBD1	TGTGCCAGTCGTGGGACAGTTGCCTATGGCTACACCTTC	CASRGTVAYGYTF
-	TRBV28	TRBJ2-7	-	TGTGCCAGCAGTTTAGTGCAGGGGAGCTACGAGCAGTACTTC	CASSLVQGSYEQYF
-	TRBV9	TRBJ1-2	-	TGTGCCAGCAGCGCCACCCTGGGGGCCCCCGGTGGCTACACCTTC	CASSATLGAPGGYTF
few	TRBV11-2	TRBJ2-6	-	TGTGCCAGCAGCTTTCCAGGGGCCAACGTCCTGACTTTC	CASSFPGANVLTF
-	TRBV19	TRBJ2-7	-	TGTGCCAGTAGTATAAAACAGGTTTCGCCCTACGAGCAGTACTTC	CASSIKQVSPYEQYF
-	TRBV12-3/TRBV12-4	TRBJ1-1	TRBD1	TGTGCCACCGGGAAGGGGGCTGACACTGAAGCTTTCTTT	CATGKGADTEAFF
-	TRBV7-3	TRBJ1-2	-	TGTGCCAGCAGAAGAGATCTCCAAGACTATGGCTACACCTTC	CASRRDLQDYGYTF
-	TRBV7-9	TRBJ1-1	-	TGTGCCAGCAGCCTCGGCAGGGTCCCTGGAGCTTTCTTT	CASSLGRVPGAFF
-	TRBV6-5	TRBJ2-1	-	TGTGCCAGCACCCGACCAGCGGGCGGGGCTGAGCAGTTCTTC	CASTRPAGGAEQFF
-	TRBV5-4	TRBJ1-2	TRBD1	TGTGCCAGCAGCTCCCTCCGGGACAGGGCCTATGGCTACACCTTC	CASSSLRDRAYGYTF
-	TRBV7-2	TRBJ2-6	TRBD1	TGTGCCAGCAGCTCCGGGACAGGGGGCTCTGGGGCCAACGTCCTGACTTTC	CASSSGTGGSGANVLTF
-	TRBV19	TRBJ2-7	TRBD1	TGTGCCAGTAGTCACGGACAGGGCTACGAGCAGTACTTC	CASSHGQGYEQYF